These 5 T cell receptor beta chains were all obtained from the same sample, sequenced in a study of control samples from healthy donors and cancer patients. The data were produced by immunoSEQ multiplex PCR, yet TCRdb's version contains in-frame clones alone and is incomplete. The sample has some 120,000 clones, around 92% seen once. Sequences were obtained from blood. These TCRs come from a man in his fifties or sixties in good health.

The chain links TRBV18 to TRBJ2-7, with no clear D. The CDR3 is 12 residues long. Germline V gene sequence: CDR1 KGHSH, CDR2 LQKENI. Trimming took off 3 bases at V and 3 bases at J, with 6 bases between the two ends. The CDR3 DNA follows: TGTGCCAGCTCACCTTCCGACTACGAGCAGTACTTC. It yields the protein CASSPSDYEQYF.

The count of this clone is one. The rearrangement uses TRBV6-6 and TRBJ1-4; no clear D gene. In germline, CDR1 is MNHNY, CDR2 SVGAGI (reference sequence). Trimming shortened V by 0 bases and J by 6 bases, and 14 bases separated the two germline ends. The CDR3 runs 16 residues. The CDR3 loop reads CASSYSPTTADEKLFF. The CDR3 nucleotides are TGTGCCAGCAGTTACTCCCCGACGACGGCGGATGAAAAACTGTTTTTT.

As for this clone: Germline and junction disagree at one end, which may indicate a read error. V usage is TRBV7-2 and J usage is TRBJ2-2, with 7 bases matching TRBD2. This CDR3 comprises 14 residues. Looked up from germline, CDR1 is SGHTA and CDR2 is FQGNSA. The CDR3 protein is CATSRGVNTGELFF. DNA of the CDR3: TGTGCCACCAGCCGGGGGGTGAACACCGGGGAGCTGTTTTTT.

This chain connects TRBV30 to TRBJ1-5; weak D call: TRBD1 (5 bases). The CDR3 runs to 14 residues. V dropped 5 bases and J dropped 4 bases, with 15 bases sitting between them. The germline CDR1 and CDR2 sequences are GTSNPN and SVGIG (reference sequence). CDR3 DNA sequence: TGTGCCTGGTCCGTTGGACACGGGAATCAGCCCCAGCATTTT. This sequence encodes CAWSVGHGNQPQHF.

The rearrangement joins TRBV19 to TRBJ1-3, with TRBD1 matching 8 bases. This CDR3 is built from 14 residues. CDR1 and CDR2 from the germline V gene are LNHDA and SQIVND (reference sequence). V shed 5 bases, J shed 3 bases, and the junction held 3 bases outside the gene matches. For the CDR3, the DNA is TGTGCCAGTAGTTGGACAGGGAGTGGAAACACCATATATTTT. Protein sequence: CASSWTGSGNTIYF.